This T cell receptor (beta chain) was found in a study of blood T cells in healthy people across ages. Study findings and constraints: Calculation of diversity from one million T cells yielded estimates considered to be underestimates. Per million T cells, the diversity of TCR beta decreased roughly linearly as age advanced.

The authors ran a second PCR of about 6 to 11 cycles using a sample-barcoded 5' primer and a J-beta primer mix. MiXCR, applied by TCRdb to the 5' RACE reads, yields one record per CDR3 protein. The profile covers 750,000 to 950,000 distinct CDR3 sequences, with under 35% appearing a single time and around 9.6% taken by the ten largest. The CDR3 totals 14 residues. The germline CDR1 and CDR2 sequences are SGHRS and YFSETQ. V was cut by 4 bases and J by 7 bases, with 18 bases left in between. On this clonotype: Antigen: not known. Since a much larger clone is just one base distant, this may be a read error.

This same sample was also part of a study on T cells of mothers and their children. This second study notes: Some 2.7 million TCR beta reads per child versus over 8 million per mother. Slightly higher overlap, not significant, was seen in related mother-child pairs than in unrelated pairs.

V usage is TRBV5-1 and J usage is TRBJ2-7; a possible D gene is TRBD2 (7 bases). Sequenced: blood. The TCR sequence derives from a woman aged 40 to 50 in good health. The CDR3 DNA is TGCGCCAGCAGCGGGGGGGCCGTATACAATGAGCAGTACTTC. It encodes CASSGGAVYNEQYF.